This T cell receptor (beta chain) was retrieved from a study of cytomegalovirus exposure and HLA in healthy donors. Study-wide findings and caveats: Across donors, sequencing depth was assumed by presence/absence analyses to be roughly uniform. Later, an analysis showed that TCR beta chains associated with HLA were more clonally expanded than others that were equally common.

This clone was seen a single time. Its antigen is still unknown. PCR was performed using 60 Vbeta and 13 Jbeta primers. Sequencing used immunoSEQ multiplex PCR; TCRdb keeps in-frame clones, though not all of them. Among roughly 160,000 clones listed, approximately 88% were seen once. Sequenced sample: PBMCs. The TCR was taken from a man aged 25-45 years in good health and CMV-seronegative.

CDR3 bases: TGTGCCAGCAGTCAGGGAAACCAAGAGACCCAGTACTTC. Translated: CASSQGNQETQYF. This chain uses TRBV7-3 with TRBJ2-5, with D possibly TRBD1 on 5 matching bases. Between the trimmed V and J ends, which lost 6 bases and 0 bases, there was a span of 8 bases. This CDR3 region has 13 residues. Looked up from germline, CDR1 is SGHTA and CDR2 is FQGTGA.